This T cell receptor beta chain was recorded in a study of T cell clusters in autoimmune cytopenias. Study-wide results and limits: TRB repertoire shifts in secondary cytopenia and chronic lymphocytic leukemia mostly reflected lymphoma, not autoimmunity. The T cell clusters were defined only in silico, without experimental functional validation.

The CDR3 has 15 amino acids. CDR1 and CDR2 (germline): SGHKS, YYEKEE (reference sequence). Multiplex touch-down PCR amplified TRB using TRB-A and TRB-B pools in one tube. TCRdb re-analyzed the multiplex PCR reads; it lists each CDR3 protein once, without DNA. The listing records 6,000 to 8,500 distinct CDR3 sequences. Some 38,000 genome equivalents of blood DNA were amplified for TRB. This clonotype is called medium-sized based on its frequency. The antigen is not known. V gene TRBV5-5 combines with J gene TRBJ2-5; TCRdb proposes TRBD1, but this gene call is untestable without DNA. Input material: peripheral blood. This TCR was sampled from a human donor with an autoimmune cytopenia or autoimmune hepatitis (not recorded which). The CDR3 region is CASSRTGSGRETQYF.